This TCR beta chain was obtained from a study of OX40 agonist ivuxolimab in advanced cancers. Sequencing used immunoSEQ multiplex PCR; TCRdb keeps in-frame clones, though not all of them. The profile shows around 75,000 clones, approximately 80% of them singletons. Germline V lookup: CDR1 KGHSH, CDR2 LQKENI. The CDR3 length is 13 residues. V shed 6 bases and J shed 5 bases, with 11 bases lying between them. This chain uses TRBV18 with TRBJ2-1; D tentatively reads TRBD1 or TRBD2 (5 bases each). Sequenced here: CD4+ or CD8+ T cells sorted from blood, sampled in a trial of the OX40 agonist ivuxolimab. This receptor was taken from an adult with an advanced solid tumor such as melanoma, head and neck, liver or kidney cancer. CDR3 region: CASSSGRDNEQFF. CDR3 sequence (DNA): TGTGCCAGCTCTTCGGGGCGTGACAATGAGCAGTTCTTC.